A selection of T cell receptor beta chains follows, all from one sample in a study of T-cell reconstitution after alpha-beta-depleted transplantation in children. TCRdb passed the PCR reads through MiXCR, listing each CDR3 protein once. The sample records about a million distinct CDR3 sequences, around 30% being singletons. Sample: PBMCs, mostly from graft donor cells, taken 360 days after TCRalphabeta/CD19-depleted stem cell transplant. The source is a boy in the first two years of life who had a stem cell transplant for SCID, so the T cells may come from the graft donor. The CDR3 runs from the conserved cysteine through the conserved F or W. Each record gives: V gene, D gene, clone size, J gene, CDR3 DNA, CDR3 protein. A D gene is named only where the DNA matches it firmly. Expanded clones are given a class, and other clones once, few, many or no size at all.

TRBV12-3/TRBV12-4,NA,NA,TRBJ1-2,TGTGCCAGCAGTTTCGCGCCTGGGCGCTACACCTTC,CASSFAPGRYTF
TRBV28,TRBD1,NA,TRBJ2-7,TGTGCCAGCAGAGAATACAGGGGGCCTACCGTCTACGAGCAGTACTTC,CASREYRGPTVYEQYF
TRBV6-2/TRBV6-3,NA,few,TRBJ2-1,TGTGCCAGCATGCCCCAAGCCTCCTACAATGAGCAGTTCTTC,CASMPQASYNEQFF
TRBV4-2,TRBD1,NA,TRBJ2-3,TGTGCCAGCAGCCAAGAAAAGCTCGGACAGGGGTTCACAGATACGCAGTATTTT,CASSQEKLGQGFTDTQYF
TRBV30,NA,NA,TRBJ2-1,TGTGCCTGGAGTGTACGGGGGGCCCCCTACAATGAGCAGTTCTTC,CAWSVRGAPYNEQFF
TRBV6-5,NA,NA,TRBJ1-5,TGTGCCAGCAGTTACTCTACTGGGTTACAGCCCCAGCATTTT,CASSYSTGLQPQHF
TRBV28,TRBD1,few,TRBJ2-7,TGTGCCAGCAGTCCTACACCCGGGACAGGGGCCTACGAGCAGTACTTC,CASSPTPGTGAYEQYF
TRBV5-1,TRBD1,few,TRBJ2-1,TGCGCCAGCAGCTTGGCCGGGACAGGGGGCCTCTTCAATGAGCAGTTCTTC,CASSLAGTGGLFNEQFF
TRBV6-1,TRBD1,few,TRBJ2-1,TGTGCCAGCAGTACGGACAGGGGTTCCTACAATGAGCAGTTCTTC,CASSTDRGSYNEQFF
TRBV4-1,NA,NA,TRBJ2-1,TGCGCCAGCGGGGCGGACAATGAGCAGTTCTTC,CASGADNEQFF
TRBV28,NA,NA,TRBJ1-4,TGTGCCAGCAGTCTCCCCTCACAGTGGCTGAATGAAAAACTGTTTTTT,CASSLPSQWLNEKLFF
TRBV12-3/TRBV12-4,NA,NA,TRBJ2-5,TGTGCCAGCAGCACGCAAAGCCGGGGCCAAGAGACCCAGTACTTC,CASSTQSRGQETQYF
TRBV20-1,NA,few,TRBJ2-7,TGCAGTGCCCGGGTAGGACCGTACGAGCAGTACTTC,CSARVGPYEQYF
TRBV27,TRBD2,few,TRBJ2-7,TGTGCCAGCAAGTTTAACGGGGGGACCTCCTACGAGCAGTACTTC,CASKFNGGTSYEQYF
TRBV24-1,NA,few,TRBJ2-1,TGTGCCACCAGTGATCCCTCGCGGGTCAATGAGCAGTTCTTC,CATSDPSRVNEQFF
TRBV2,NA,NA,TRBJ1-4,TGTGCCAGCAGACGCGTCGAGGCGATTAATGAAAAACTGTTTTTT,CASRRVEAINEKLFF
TRBV9,NA,NA,TRBJ2-7,TGTGCCAGCAGCGTAGGTCGACAGGAATTCTACGAGCAGTACTTC,CASSVGRQEFYEQYF
TRBV5-1,TRBD2,few,TRBJ2-5,TGCGCCAGCAGCTTGTATCCTAGCGGGGGAGAGACCCAGTACTTC,CASSLYPSGGETQYF
TRBV25-1,NA,few,TRBJ2-2,TGTGCCACCAGTTCACGTCAGGGTACCGGGGAGCTGTTTTTT,CATSSRQGTGELFF
TRBV20-1,NA,NA,TRBJ2-1,TGCAGTGCCCCCGGGACACCAAGCTCCTACAATGAGCAGTTCTTC,CSAPGTPSSYNEQFF
TRBV11-1,NA,few,TRBJ2-7,TGTGCCAGCAGCTTATGGCACCTGCCCTACGAGCAGTACTTC,CASSLWHLPYEQYF
TRBV20-1,TRBD2,NA,TRBJ2-3,TGCAGTGCTAGCCCTAGCGGGGGGCTAGATACGCAGTATTTT,CSASPSGGLDTQYF
TRBV12-3/TRBV12-4,TRBD1,few,TRBJ2-7,TGTGCCAGCAGTCCCGGGACAGGGAATGGAGACTACGAGCAGTACTTC,CASSPGTGNGDYEQYF
TRBV27,NA,few,TRBJ2-1,TGTGCCAGCAGTGCTCCGACTAGTCTCCCCAATGAGCAGTTCTTC,CASSAPTSLPNEQFF
TRBV29-1,NA,NA,TRBJ2-3,TGCAGCGTTCTTGGGACGGATCAGACAGATACGCAGTATTTT,CSVLGTDQTDTQYF
TRBV6-5,TRBD1,few,TRBJ1-4,TGTGCCAGCAGCCACGACGGGACAGGGCTTTCGGAAAAACTGTTTTTT,CASSHDGTGLSEKLFF
TRBV12-3/TRBV12-4,NA,NA,TRBJ1-2,TGTGCCAGTGGTCGGGGGCGGACTAACTATGGCTACACCTTC,CASGRGRTNYGYTF
TRBV2,NA,many,TRBJ2-5,TGTGCCAGCAGTGACTTGGGACAAGAGACCCAGTACTTC,CASSDLGQETQYF
TRBV27,TRBD2,NA,TRBJ2-1,TGTGCCAGCAGTCTCCGGAGCGGGGGCTCCTGGAATGAGCAGTTCTTC,CASSLRSGGSWNEQFF
TRBV4-1,TRBD2,few,TRBJ2-1,TGCGCCAGCAGCCAGCTGACTAGCGGGGGGGCTAATGAGCAGTTCTTC,CASSQLTSGGANEQFF
TRBV6-1,NA,NA,TRBJ1-2,TGTGCCAGCAGGGGCGGATTTAACTATGGCTACACCTTC,CASRGGFNYGYTF
TRBV7-7,NA,few,TRBJ2-1,TGTGCCAGCAGCCCCGGTGGACAGCCTAGGGGTGAGCAGTTCTTC,CASSPGGQPRGEQFF
TRBV6-1,TRBD1,few,TRBJ1-2,TGTGCCAGCAGCCAGACAGGGCCTTCGCATGGCTACACCTTC,CASSQTGPSHGYTF
TRBV5-1,TRBD1,NA,TRBJ2-3,TGCGCCACCGGACAGGGGGCCGAGACAGATACGCAGTATTTT,CATGQGAETDTQYF
TRBV10-3,TRBD2,few,TRBJ2-3,TGTGCCACTGAGGCTAGCGGGGACACAGATACGCAGTATTTT,CATEASGDTDTQYF
TRBV7-6,NA,NA,TRBJ2-3,TGTGCCAGCAGCTCCCGCTGGGACACAGATACGCAGTATTTT,CASSSRWDTDTQYF
TRBV5-1,NA,few,TRBJ2-5,TGCGCCAGCACCCACGGGTTCAGACTGTCGAAGGAGACCCAGTACTTC,CASTHGFRLSKETQYF
TRBV7-9,NA,few,TRBJ1-2,TGTGCCAGCAGCTTCAAAGCGGACAGCCTCTATGGCTACACCTTC,CASSFKADSLYGYTF
TRBV6-1,NA,NA,TRBJ1-3,TGTGCCAGCAGGCACCGCAACGGGGTTGGAAACACCATATATTTT,CASRHRNGVGNTIYF
TRBV9,TRBD1,few,TRBJ2-7,TGTGCCAGCAGCGTAGGGGACAGGGCCTACGAGCAGTACTTC,CASSVGDRAYEQYF
TRBV5-5,TRBD2,few,TRBJ2-2,TGTGCCAGCAGCTTGATTGCGGGCGGGGGCACCGGGGAGCTGTTTTTT,CASSLIAGGGTGELFF
TRBV7-9,NA,NA,TRBJ2-3,TGTGCCAGCAGCTTAGCGCGGTGGCAGGGGACAGATACGCAGTATTTT,CASSLARWQGTDTQYF
TRBV3-1,TRBD1,NA,TRBJ1-5,TGTGCCAGCAGCCACGGGACAGGGGGAAATCAGCCCCAGCATTTT,CASSHGTGGNQPQHF
TRBV7-9,TRBD1,NA,TRBJ1-2,TGTGCCAGCAGCGCTACCGGGACAGAATATGGCTACACCTTC,CASSATGTEYGYTF
TRBV12-3/TRBV12-4,TRBD1,NA,TRBJ2-2,TGTGCCAGCAGACTAAGACAGGGGGACACCGGGGAGCTGTTTTTT,CASRLRQGDTGELFF
TRBV11-2,NA,NA,TRBJ2-1,TGTGCCAGCAGCCCTCTTTGGGCGGGACAGTTTTACAATGAGCAGTTCTTC,CASSPLWAGQFYNEQFF
TRBV12-3/TRBV12-4,TRBD1,NA,TRBJ1-2,TGTGCCACCCAGGGGGACACACGTGGCTACACCTTC,CATQGDTRGYTF
TRBV20-1,NA,NA,TRBJ2-4,TGCAGTGCTAGAGGGGGGCGCGGTTTAAGAGCCAAAAACATTCAGTACTTC,CSARGGRGLRAKNIQYF
TRBV12-3/TRBV12-4,TRBD1,few,TRBJ2-4,TGTGCCAGCAGTGACAAGGGGGCAGGCGAAAACATTCAGTACTTC,CASSDKGAGENIQYF
TRBV14,NA,NA,TRBJ2-1,TGTGCCAGCAGCCTTACCATGGGAGATAGGAGCTCCTACAATGAGCAGTTCTTC,CASSLTMGDRSSYNEQFF
TRBV6-5,NA,NA,TRBJ2-5,TGTGCCAGCAGTTACTCGATGGGGGGCAGGGAGACCCAGTACTTC,CASSYSMGGRETQYF
TRBV10-3,NA,NA,TRBJ2-7,TGTGCCATCAGTGAGTTCTGGGGTTCTGGGAAGGCCTACGAGCAGTACTTC,CAISEFWGSGKAYEQYF
TRBV5-1,NA,few,TRBJ1-1,TGCGCCAGCAGCCGCGTCCCAGGGTACATGAACACTGAAGCTTTCTTT,CASSRVPGYMNTEAFF
TRBV12-3/TRBV12-4,NA,few,TRBJ2-4,TGTGCCAGCAGTCGATTTGGGGGGCTAGCCAAAAACATTCAGTACTTC,CASSRFGGLAKNIQYF
TRBV11-2,TRBD2,NA,TRBJ2-3,TGTGCCAGCAGCATCTGGACTAGCGGGGGCATTAGCACAGATACGCAGTATTTT,CASSIWTSGGISTDTQYF
TRBV4-3,NA,NA,TRBJ2-7,TGCGCCAGCAGCCAAACCAGGGGGGACGAGCAGTACTTC,CASSQTRGDEQYF
TRBV7-9,NA,NA,TRBJ2-3,TGTGCCAGCAGCTTAGTCCAGGAGGATACGCAGTATTTT,CASSLVQEDTQYF
TRBV5-1,NA,NA,TRBJ2-2,TGCGCCAGCAGCTGGGAACCCCGTAGGGGCCGGAACACCGGGGAGCTGTTTTTT,CASSWEPRRGRNTGELFF
TRBV28,NA,NA,TRBJ1-6,TGTGCCAGCAGTTTACGGGGGGCCAGATATAATTCACCCCTCCACTTT,CASSLRGARYNSPLHF
TRBV12-3/TRBV12-4,NA,NA,TRBJ2-1,TGTGCCAGCACTGAAGGACAGCGCCAATCCTACAATGAGCAGTTCTTC,CASTEGQRQSYNEQFF